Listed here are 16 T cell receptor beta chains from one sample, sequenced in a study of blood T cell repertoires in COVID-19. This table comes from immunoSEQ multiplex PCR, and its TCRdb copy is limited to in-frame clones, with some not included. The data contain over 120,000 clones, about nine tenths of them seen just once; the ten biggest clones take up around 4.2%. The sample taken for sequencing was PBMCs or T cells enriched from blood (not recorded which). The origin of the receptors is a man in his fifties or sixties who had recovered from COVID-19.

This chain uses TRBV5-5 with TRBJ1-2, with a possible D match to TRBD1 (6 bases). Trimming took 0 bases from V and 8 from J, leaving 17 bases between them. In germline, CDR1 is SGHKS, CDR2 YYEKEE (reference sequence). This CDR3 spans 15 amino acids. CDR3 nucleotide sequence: TGTGCCAGCAGCTTGGGGGGGCCTAAAGGTTTCGGCTACACCTTC. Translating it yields CASSLGGPKGFGYTF.

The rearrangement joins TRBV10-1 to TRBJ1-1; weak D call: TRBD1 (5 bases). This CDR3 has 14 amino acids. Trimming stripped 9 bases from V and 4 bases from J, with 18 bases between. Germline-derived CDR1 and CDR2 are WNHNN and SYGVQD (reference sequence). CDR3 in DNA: TGCGCCAGACTCTCAGGGCGCCGGACCACTGAAGCTTTCTTT. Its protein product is CARLSGRRTTEAFF.

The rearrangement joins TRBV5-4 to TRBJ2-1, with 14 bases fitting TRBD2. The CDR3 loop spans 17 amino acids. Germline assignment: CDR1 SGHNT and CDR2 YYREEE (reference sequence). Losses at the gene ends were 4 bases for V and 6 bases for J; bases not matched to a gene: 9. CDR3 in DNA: TGTGCCAGCAGCCCCGGACTAGCGGGAGGAGTGGCCAATGAGCAGTTCTTC. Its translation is CASSPGLAGGVANEQFF.

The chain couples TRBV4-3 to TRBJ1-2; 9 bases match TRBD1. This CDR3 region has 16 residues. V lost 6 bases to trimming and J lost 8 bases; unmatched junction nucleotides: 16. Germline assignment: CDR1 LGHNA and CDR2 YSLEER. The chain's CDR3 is CASSQYPGTGLSGYTF. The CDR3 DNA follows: TGCGCCAGCAGTCAATACCCCGGGACAGGGCTCTCCGGCTACACCTTC.

The CDR3 region has the DNA TGTGCCAGCAGCTCCCCGAAGGGGACAGGAGGCAATCAGCCCCAGCATTTT. Translating it yields CASSSPKGTGGNQPQHF. The V call is TRBV7-9, the J call TRBJ1-5; 8 bases fit TRBD1. V shed 4 bases and J 2 bases; nucleotides not matched to a gene: 10. This CDR3 has 17 residues. Germline loops: CDR1 SEHNR, CDR2 FQNEAQ (reference sequence).

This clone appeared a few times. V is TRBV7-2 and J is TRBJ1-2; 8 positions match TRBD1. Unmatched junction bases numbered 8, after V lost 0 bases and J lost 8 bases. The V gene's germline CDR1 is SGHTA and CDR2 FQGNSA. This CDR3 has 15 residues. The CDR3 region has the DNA TGTGCCAGCAGCTTAGCGTGGAAGACAGGGGACGGCTACACCTTC. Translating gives CASSLAWKTGDGYTF.

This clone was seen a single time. The chain's CDR3 is CASSLITTGSQTQYF. CDR3 coding DNA: TGTGCCAGCAGCTTAATAACTACAGGGAGCCAAACCCAGTACTTC. The rearrangement uses TRBV5-4 and TRBJ2-5, with D perhaps matching TRBD1 (6 bases). The CDR3 extends over 15 amino acids. Germline lookup yields CDR1 SGHNT and CDR2 YYREEE (reference sequence). V gave up 2 bases and J gave up 8 bases, with 19 bases separating them. The entire variable domain, with the rest obtained from reference TRBV5-4 and TRBJ2-5, is as follows: ETGVTQSPTHLIKTRGQQVTLRCSSQSGHNTVSWYQQALGQGPQFIFQYYREEENGRGNFPPRFSGLQFPNYSSELNVNALELDDSALYLCASSLITTGSQTQYFGPGTRLLVL.

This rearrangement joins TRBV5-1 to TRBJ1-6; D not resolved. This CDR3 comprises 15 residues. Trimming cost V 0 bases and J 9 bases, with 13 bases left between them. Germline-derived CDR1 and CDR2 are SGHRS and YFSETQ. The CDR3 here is CASSLDSIGGSPLHF. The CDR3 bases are TGCGCCAGCAGCTTGGACAGCATTGGTGGTTCACCCCTCCACTTT. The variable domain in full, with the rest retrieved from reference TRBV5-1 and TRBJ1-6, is KAGVTQTPRYLIKTRGQQVTLSCSPISGHRSVSWYQQTPGQGLQFLFEYFSETQRNKGNFPGRFSGRQFSNSRSEMNVSTLELGDSALYLCASSLDSIGGSPLHFGNGTRLTVT.

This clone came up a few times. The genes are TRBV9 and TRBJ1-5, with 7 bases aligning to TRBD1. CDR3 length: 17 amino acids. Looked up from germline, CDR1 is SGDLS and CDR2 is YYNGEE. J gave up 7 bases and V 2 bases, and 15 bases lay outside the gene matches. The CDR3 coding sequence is TGTGCCAGCAGCGTGTTCGCTCCGGGACAGTCTGGCCAGCCCCAGCATTTT. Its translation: CASSVFAPGQSGQPQHF.

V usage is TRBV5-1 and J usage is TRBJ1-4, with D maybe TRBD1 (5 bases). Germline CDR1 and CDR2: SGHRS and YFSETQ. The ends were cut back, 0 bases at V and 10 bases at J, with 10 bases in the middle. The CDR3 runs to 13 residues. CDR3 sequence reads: CASSLADGGKLFF. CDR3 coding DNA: TGCGCCAGCAGCTTGGCCGACGGGGGAAAACTGTTTTTT.

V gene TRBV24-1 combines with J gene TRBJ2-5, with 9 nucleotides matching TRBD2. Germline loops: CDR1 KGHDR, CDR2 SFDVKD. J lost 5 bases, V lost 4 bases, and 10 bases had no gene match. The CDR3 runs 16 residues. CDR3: CATSDGRRGGGETQYF. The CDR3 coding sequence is TGTGCCACCAGTGACGGGCGGCGGGGGGGCGGTGAGACCCAGTACTTC.

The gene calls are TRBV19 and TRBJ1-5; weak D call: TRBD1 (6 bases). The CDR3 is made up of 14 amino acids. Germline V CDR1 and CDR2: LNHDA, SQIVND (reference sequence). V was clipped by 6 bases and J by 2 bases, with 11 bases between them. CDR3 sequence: CASRVSGGNQPQHF. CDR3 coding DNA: TGTGCCAGTAGGGTATCAGGGGGCAATCAGCCCCAGCATTTT.

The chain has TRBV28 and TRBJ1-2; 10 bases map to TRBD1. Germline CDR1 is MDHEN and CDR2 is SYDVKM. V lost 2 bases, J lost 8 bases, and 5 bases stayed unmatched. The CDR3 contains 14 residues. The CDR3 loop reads CASSLGGTGDGYTF. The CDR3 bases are TGTGCCAGCAGTTTAGGGGGGACAGGGGACGGCTACACCTTC.

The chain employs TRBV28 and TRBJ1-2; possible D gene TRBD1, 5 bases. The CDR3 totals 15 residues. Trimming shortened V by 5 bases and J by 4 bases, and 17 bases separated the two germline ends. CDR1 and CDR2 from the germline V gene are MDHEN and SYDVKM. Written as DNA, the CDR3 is TGTGCCAGCAGTCCCCGGAGGACGGGGGTCTATGGCTACACCTTC. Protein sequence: CASSPRRTGVYGYTF.

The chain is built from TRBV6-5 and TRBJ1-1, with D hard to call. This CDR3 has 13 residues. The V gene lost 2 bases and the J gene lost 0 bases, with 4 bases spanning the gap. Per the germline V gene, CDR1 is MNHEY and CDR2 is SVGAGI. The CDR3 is CASSYVLNTEAFF. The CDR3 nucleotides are TGTGCCAGCAGTTACGTCTTGAACACTGAAGCTTTCTTT.

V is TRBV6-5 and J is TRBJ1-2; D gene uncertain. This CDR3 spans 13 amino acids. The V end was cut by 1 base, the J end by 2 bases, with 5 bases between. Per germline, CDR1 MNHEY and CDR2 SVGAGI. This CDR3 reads CASSYLQNYGYTF. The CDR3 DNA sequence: TGTGCCAGCAGTTACTTACAGAACTATGGCTACACCTTC.